This T cell receptor (beta chain) was recorded in a study of shared clonotypes between healthy human individuals. Study-wide background: CD8 memory received one plate per donor, CD8 naive two, CD4 memory three and CD4 naive three.

V lost 7 bases, J lost 7 bases, and 20 bases stayed unmatched. This CDR3 spans 17 amino acids. CDR1 is LNHDA and CDR2 is SQIVND in the germline V gene (reference sequence). Generated by immunoSEQ multiplex PCR, the TCRdb table keeps only in-frame clones and is missing some. Altogether a few million clones are present, about 92% being singletons, with the ten largest covering around 0.4%. The gene calls are TRBV19 and TRBJ2-3; 7 bases match TRBD2. The sequence came from a man younger than 35 in good health. Some clones in this sample may be carry-over from other donors' samples. Sequences were obtained from naive CD4+ T cells from PBMCs. Subset here: CD45RA+ positively selected. As DNA, the CDR3 is TGTGCCAGTACCGATTCCTTGTATAGCGGGCGCAGTAATACGCAGTATTTT. This codes for CASTDSLYSGRSNTQYF.